This record covers a single TCR beta chain. The template for TCR beta VDJ and CDR3 sequence profiling was genomic DNA. Using its own MiXCR run on the reads, TCRdb lists one record per CDR3 protein. Of roughly 170,000 distinct CDR3 sequences listed, 55% to 80% were seen once; the top ten hold around 45%. The sample is drawn from a study of CD8+CD57+ T cells in acquired aplastic anemia. Study overall: Sorting CD4+ and CD8+ cells gave DNA averaging about 3.2 ug.

Germline CDR1 is DFQATT and CDR2 is SNEGSKA (reference sequence). The CDR3 has 16 amino acids. With V trimmed by 0 bases and J by 5 bases, 9 bases remained unmatched. The TCR originated in a human donor in good health. The chain uses TRBV20-1 and TRBJ2-5, with 10 bases that match TRBD2. The sample taken for sequencing was sorted CD4+, CD8+, or CD8+CD57+ T cells (not recorded which) from PBMCs. The chain's CDR3 is CSARDLSGRAGETQYF. The CDR3 nucleotides are TGCAGTGCTAGAGATTTAAGCGGGAGGGCAGGGGAGACCCAGTACTTC.